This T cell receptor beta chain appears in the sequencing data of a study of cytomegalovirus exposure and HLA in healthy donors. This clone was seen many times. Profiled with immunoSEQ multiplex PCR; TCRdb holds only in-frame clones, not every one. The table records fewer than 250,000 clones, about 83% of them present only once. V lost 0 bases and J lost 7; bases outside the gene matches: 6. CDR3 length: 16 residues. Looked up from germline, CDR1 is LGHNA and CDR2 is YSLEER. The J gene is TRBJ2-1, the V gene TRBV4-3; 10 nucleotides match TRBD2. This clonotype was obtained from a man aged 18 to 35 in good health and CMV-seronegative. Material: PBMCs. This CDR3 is CASSQEGSGGYNEQFF. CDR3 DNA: TGCGCCAGCAGCCAAGAGGGTAGCGGGGGGTATAATGAGCAGTTCTTC.